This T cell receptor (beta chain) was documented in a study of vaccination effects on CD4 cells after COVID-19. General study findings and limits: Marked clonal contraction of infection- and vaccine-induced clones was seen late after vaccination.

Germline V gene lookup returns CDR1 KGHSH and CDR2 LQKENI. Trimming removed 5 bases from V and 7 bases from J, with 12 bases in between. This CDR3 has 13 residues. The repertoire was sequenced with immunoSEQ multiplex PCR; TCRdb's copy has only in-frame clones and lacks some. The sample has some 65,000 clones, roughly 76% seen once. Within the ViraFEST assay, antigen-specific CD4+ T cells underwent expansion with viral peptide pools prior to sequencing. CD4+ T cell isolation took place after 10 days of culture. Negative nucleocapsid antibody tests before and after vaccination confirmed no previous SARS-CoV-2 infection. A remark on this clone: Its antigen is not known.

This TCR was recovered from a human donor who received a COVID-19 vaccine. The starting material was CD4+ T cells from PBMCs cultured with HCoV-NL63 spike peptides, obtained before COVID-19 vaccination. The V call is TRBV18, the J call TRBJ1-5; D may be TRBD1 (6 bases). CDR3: CASSSHGGQPQHF. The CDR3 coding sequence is TGTGCCAGCTCATCGCACGGGGGCCAGCCCCAGCATTTT.